This T cell receptor (beta chain) was profiled in a study of shared clonotypes between healthy human individuals. As to this clone: Its cognate antigen is unknown.

The study drew all its donors from Caucasian adults living in Nashville, Tennessee. Study observations and caveats: Memory subsets generally showed lower estimated richness than naive subsets. The study found approximately 5% of naive CD4 clonotypes shared across a handful of donors. Relative to their counterparts shared across all four donors, non-shared clonotypes exhibited diminished generation probabilities.

Profiled with immunoSEQ multiplex PCR; TCRdb holds only in-frame clones, not every one. The sample gives 2 million to 2.5 million clones, approximately 95% of which show up once; roughly 0.13% is in the top ten. The ends were cut back, 5 bases at V and 2 bases at J, with 14 bases in the middle. CDR3 size: 15 residues. Germline V gives CDR1 SGHAT, CDR2 FQNNGV. Sequencing input: naive CD4+ T cells sorted from blood. Indicated subset: CD45RA+ positively selected. The rearrangement uses TRBV11-2 and TRBJ2-3; D might be TRBD1 or TRBD2, each matching 6 bases. The source is a man between 18 and 29 years old in good health. The CDR3 sequence is CASSQTGAATDTQYF. The CDR3 DNA reads as TGTGCCAGCAGCCAGACGGGGGCGGCCACAGATACGCAGTATTTT. The whole variable domain, filled in from reference TRBV11-2 and TRBJ2-3, reads EAGVAQSPRYKIIEKRQSVAFWCNPISGHATLYWYQQILGQGPKLLIQFQNNGVVDDSQLPKDRFSAERLKGVDSTLKIQPAKLEDSAVYLCASSQTGAATDTQYFGPGTRLTVL.